This T cell receptor beta chain was obtained from a study of CD8+ T cells in alopecia areata (dated by TCRdb to the late 2010s). The study in broad terms: Treated patients were enrolled in an open-label pilot trial of oral tofacitinib at 5 to 10 mg twice daily for moderate-to-severe alopecia areata. TCRbeta CDR3 regions were amplified by immunoSEQ multiplex PCR using 35 Vbeta forward and 13 Jbeta reverse primers. RNA was obtained with the PAXgene miRNA kit for fixed scalp, the miRNeasy kit for PBMCs, and the RNeasy kit for mouse skin. Clonality in the scalp was compared among normal scalp (n=4), patchy alopecia areata scalp (n=8), and alopecia totalis/universalis scalp (n=8). In humans, TCRbeta sequencing was performed on scalp tissue and on sorted CD4+ and CD8+ peripheral blood T cells from healthy controls and from patients with patchy or totalis/universalis alopecia areata. To study T cell clonal expansion in alopecia areata, the researchers applied high-throughput TCRbeta sequencing to both the C3H/HeJ mouse model and human patients. Tofacitinib was administered for 6 to 18 months, and 6 months of follow-up off drug were then conducted to assess delayed response and recurrence. Biopsies were taken from tofacitinib-treated patients at baseline and again at 4 and 24 weeks into treatment, and several of those patients also had a later scalp biopsy. Study-wide findings and limitations: Higher clonality and more expanded CD8+ clones were observed in lesional scalp than in normal scalp, particularly in alopecia totalis/universalis, a finding suggestive of antigenic drive. Shared TCR sequences between patients were less evident than in mice, which may be partly attributable to HLA diversity in the patient population. Unlike mouse skin, which is dominated by gammadelta T cells, normal human skin has resident alphabeta T cells that are also sequenced, and this complicates analysis of the scalp TCR repertoire.

The time point label on this specimen signifies: baseline before oral tofacitinib. Peripheral blood and lesional scalp punch biopsies were obtained from patients with alopecia areata. PBMCs were isolated by density centrifugation and stained for CD3, CD4 and CD8, and CD4+ and CD8+ T cells were sorted on a FACSAria. On this clone itself: Its antigen is not yet known. No base qualities exist here, and no much larger clone lies one base off it. The sample holds other DNA sequences that translate to the same CDR3.

Reading from cysteine to phenylalanine, the CDR3 counts 13 amino acids. Just the 39-base CDR3 DNA is kept, in frame starting at base 1. CDR1 and CDR2 are read off the germline V gene (reference sequence) as GTSNPN and SVGIG. V loses 3 bases of germline sequence and J loses 7 bases, and the interval between the two ends is 15 bases. Receptor amplification or capture employed the immunoSEQ multiplex PCR assay. For TCR sequencing, RNA was extracted from every sample and reverse transcribed into cDNA to serve as template. First-strand cDNA was synthesized with SuperScript III using a 2:1 mix of oligo-dT and random hexamers. A synthetic immune receptor repertoire was used to assess amplification bias, and residual bias was removed computationally. The study's own analysis went as follows. After raw reads were preprocessed to remove errors, the CDR3 was defined following IMGT conventions as running from the conserved cysteine to phenylalanine. To get clonality, Shannon entropy was normalized by log2 of the number of productive unique TCRs and the result was subtracted from 1. Scalp TCRbeta sequences were cross-referenced with sorted blood CD4 and CD8 repertoires so that the CD4 or CD8 identity of scalp clones could be inferred. TCRdb took this table from immuneACCESS and kept in-frame rearrangements with V and J called. Such tables lack part of the clones; where checked against another copy, unresolved V genes explain under half of the gap, and the rest is unexplained. V and J calls and clone size are those listed in that table; D and trimming were worked out from the DNA. The sample table holds under 70,000 clones, of which about 96% were seen once. The top ten hold about 26% of the sample.

The chain joins TRBV30 to TRBJ2-5, with TRBD1 as a weak D call on 6 bases. This receptor was taken from a human donor with alopecia areata. The material was CD8+ T cells sorted from blood, obtained at week 0. The encoded CDR3 is CAWRGHRDWTQYF. The DNA reads as follows: TGTGCCTGGAGGGGACACCGAGATTGGACCCAGTACTTC.